A single T cell receptor (beta chain) is shown here with its context. Which cohort a participant joined came from the clinical history participants gave. The data belong to a study of blood T cell repertoires in COVID-19. Between the trimmed V and J ends, which lost 0 bases and 7 bases, there was a span of 13 bases. Per germline, CDR1 SGHRS and CDR2 YFSETQ. The CDR3 is 14 residues long. Authors' data handling: Cell counts per sample came from amplifying reference gene primers. TCRdb keeps only in-frame clones here, not all; method: immunoSEQ multiplex PCR. That table supplies the V and J calls and clone size; D and trimming were determined from the DNA. The data contain some 350,000 clones, around 90% of them singletons.

The chain combines TRBV5-1 with TRBJ1-1; D not resolved. This sequence was found in a man aged 25-40 years who had recovered from COVID-19. What was sequenced was PBMCs or T cells enriched from blood (not recorded which). The CDR3 DNA reads as TGCGCCAGCAGCTTGGGTGACAAGTTATTTGAAGCTTTCTTT. Residues: CASSLGDKLFEAFF.